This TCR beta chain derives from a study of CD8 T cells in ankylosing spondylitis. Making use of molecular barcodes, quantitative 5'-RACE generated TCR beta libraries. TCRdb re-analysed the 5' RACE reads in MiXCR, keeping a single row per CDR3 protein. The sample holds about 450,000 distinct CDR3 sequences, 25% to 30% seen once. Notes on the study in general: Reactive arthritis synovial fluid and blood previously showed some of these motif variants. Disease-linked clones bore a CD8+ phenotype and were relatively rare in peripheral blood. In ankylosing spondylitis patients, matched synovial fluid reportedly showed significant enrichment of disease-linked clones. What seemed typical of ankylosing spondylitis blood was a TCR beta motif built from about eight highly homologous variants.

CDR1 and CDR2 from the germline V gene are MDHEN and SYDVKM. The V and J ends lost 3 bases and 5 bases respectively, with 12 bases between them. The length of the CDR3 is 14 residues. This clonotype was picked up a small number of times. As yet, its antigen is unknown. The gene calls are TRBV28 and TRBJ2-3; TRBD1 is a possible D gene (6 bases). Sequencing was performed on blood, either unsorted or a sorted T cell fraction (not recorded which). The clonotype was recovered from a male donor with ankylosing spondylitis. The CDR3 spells CASSFSRGVDTQYF. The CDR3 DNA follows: TGTGCCAGCAGTTTCTCCAGGGGAGTAGATACGCAGTATTTT.